These 14 T cell receptor beta chains share one sample of origin, sequenced in a study of T cell changes during pregnancy in multiple sclerosis. Profiled with immunoSEQ multiplex PCR; TCRdb holds only in-frame clones, not every one. This sample carries more than 85,000 clones, just under 95% of them seen once, and the ten largest clones take 1.3% to 1.5%. This sample comprised peripheral blood, obtained in the third trimester of pregnancy. The receptors here all came from a female donor in good health, enrolled as a control in a pregnancy study.

Only one count was recorded for this clone. The genes are TRBV29-1 and TRBJ2-7; D possibly corresponds to TRBD2 (7 bases). V gave up 1 base and J gave up 5 bases, with 18 bases separating them. This CDR3 has 15 amino acids. Germline V gene sequence: CDR1 SQVTM, CDR2 ANQGSEA. CDR3 DNA: TGCAGCGTTGAAGGTGAGGGGGGGGTGCGGAACGAGCAGTACTTC. Amino acid sequence: CSVEGEGGVRNEQYF.

The rearrangement joins TRBV13 to TRBJ2-1, with unresolved D. Trimming took off 1 base at V and 8 bases at J, with 6 bases between the two ends. Per germline, CDR1 PRHDT and CDR2 FYEKMQ (reference sequence). This CDR3 comprises 12 residues. The CDR3 region has the DNA TGTGCCAGCAGCTTAGCAGTGGATGAGCAGTTCTTC. Its protein is CASSLAVDEQFF. The full variable domain, its missing parts supplied by reference TRBV13 and TRBJ2-1, is AAGVIQSPRHLIKEKRETATLKCYPIPRHDTVYWYQQGPGQDPQFLISFYEKMQSDKGSIPDRFSAQQFSDYHSELNMSSLELGDSALYFCASSLAVDEQFFGPGTRLTVL.

The J gene is TRBJ2-7, the V gene TRBV19, with 7 bases identical to TRBD2. This CDR3 comprises 14 residues. The ends lost 4 bases at V and 0 bases at J; junction bases unmatched: 3. Per germline, CDR1 LNHDA and CDR2 SQIVND (reference sequence). The CDR3 is CASSRAGTSYEQYF. The DNA of the CDR3 is TGTGCCAGTAGTAGAGCGGGGACCTCCTACGAGCAGTACTTC.

V and J are TRBV7-2 and TRBJ2-4; D gene ambiguous. CDR1 is SGHTA and CDR2 is FQGNSA in the germline V gene. Trimming shortened V by 5 bases and J by 0 bases, and 17 bases separated the two germline ends. The CDR3 length is 17 residues. The CDR3 region has the DNA TGTGCCAGCAGCGAGTACCTCAGAGACTTAGCCAAAAACATTCAGTACTTC. As protein: CASSEYLRDLAKNIQYF.

The V call is TRBV5-1, the J call TRBJ2-5, with 8 nucleotides matching TRBD1. The CDR3 runs to 15 residues. CDR1 is SGHRS, CDR2 YFSETQ, per germline. Germline trimming cut 2 bases from V and 4 bases from J; bases unmatched to any gene: 7. CDR3 sequence: CASSLGPTGGETQYF. The CDR3 DNA follows: TGCGCCAGCAGCTTAGGACCTACAGGGGGAGAGACCCAGTACTTC.

V gene TRBV28 combines with J gene TRBJ2-7, with a possible D match to TRBD2 (6 bases). CDR3 size: 12 residues. Germline V gives CDR1 MDHEN, CDR2 SYDVKM. Here the CDR3 reads CATEGDSYEQYF. As DNA, the CDR3 is TGTGCAACGGAGGGAGATTCCTACGAGCAGTACTTC. Complete variable domain (other parts from reference TRBV28 and TRBJ2-7): DVKVTQSSRYLVKRTGEKVFLECVQDMDHENMFWYRQDPGLGLRLIYFSYDVKMKEKGDIPEGYSVSREKKERFSLILESASTNQTSMYLCATEGDSYEQYFGPGTRLTVT.

This chain links TRBV4-1 with TRBJ1-1; a possible D gene is TRBD1 (5 bases). CDR1 MGHRA and CDR2 YSYEKL come from the germline V gene. V was cut by 3 bases and J by 1 base, with 9 bases left in between. The CDR3 runs to 14 residues. In DNA form, the CDR3 reads TGCGCCAGCAGCCAGCGACAGCCGAACACTGAAGCTTTCTTT. Its protein is CASSQRQPNTEAFF.

V usage is TRBV5-8 and J usage is TRBJ2-3, with D maybe TRBD2 (6 bases). V gave up 0 bases and J gave up 2 bases, with 16 bases separating them. CDR1 and CDR2 (germline): SGHTS, YDEGEE. The CDR3 length is 17 residues. The CDR3, as DNA: TGTGCCAGCAGCTTGGGACGGGGACTCCCTTCCACAGATACGCAGTATTTT. Translating it yields CASSLGRGLPSTDTQYF.

The chain uses TRBV5-4 and TRBJ2-7, with D possibly being TRBD2 (6 bases). The CDR3 loop spans 15 amino acids. V was clipped by 0 bases and J by 3 bases, with 13 bases between them. Germline V lookup: CDR1 SGHNT, CDR2 YYREEE (reference sequence). CDR3 sequence reads: CASSLGGGKNYEQYF. CDR3 in DNA: TGTGCCAGCAGCTTGGGTGGCGGGAAAAACTACGAGCAGTACTTC.

DNA for the CDR3: TGTGCCAGCAGTTACTCGCAGGGATGGTACGAGCAGTACTTC. Translated: CASSYSQGWYEQYF. V usage is TRBV6-5 and J usage is TRBJ2-7; weak D call: TRBD1 (5 bases). Trimming took off 0 bases at V and 4 bases at J, with 10 bases between the two ends. The CDR3 has 14 residues. CDR1 is MNHEY, CDR2 SVGAGI, per germline.

The V and J genes are TRBV16 and TRBJ2-5; D possibly corresponds to TRBD2 (5 bases). This CDR3 has 12 amino acids. The germline gives CDR1 KGHSY, CDR2 FQNENV. V dropped 8 bases and J dropped 4 bases, with 11 bases sitting between them. The CDR3, as DNA: TGTGCCAGCGAGGGAGAGGGAGAGACCCAGTACTTC. It is translated as CASEGEGETQYF.

This sequence joins TRBV14 and TRBJ2-1; 13 bases line up with TRBD2. There are 15 residues in the CDR3. V lost 6 bases to trimming and J lost 6 bases; unmatched junction nucleotides: 5. Germline CDR1 and CDR2: SGHDN and FVKESK. CDR3 in amino acids: CASRYTSGRANEQFF. Here the CDR3 DNA reads TGTGCCAGCAGATATACTAGCGGGAGGGCCAATGAGCAGTTCTTC.

V gene TRBV15 combines with J gene TRBJ2-1, with D tentatively TRBD2 (6 bases). Germline V gene lookup returns CDR1 LNHNV and CDR2 YYDKDF (reference sequence). There are 13 residues in the CDR3. Deletions cut 8 bases from V and 7 bases from J, with 15 bases between. Here the CDR3 reads CATRTGVGNEQFF. CDR3 in DNA: TGTGCCACCCGGACGGGAGTGGGGAATGAGCAGTTCTTC.

The J gene is TRBJ2-7, the V gene TRBV7-6; weak D call: TRBD2 (5 bases). Germline CDR1 SGHVS, CDR2 FNYEAQ. The CDR3 has 14 residues. Trimming cost V 0 bases and J 1 base, with 7 bases left between them. Written as DNA, the CDR3 is TGTGCCAGCAGCTTAGCCCCGGGGTCCTACGAGCAGTACTTC. Translation: CASSLAPGSYEQYF.